One sample yielded the 11 T cell receptor beta chains listed below, sequenced in a study of blood T cell repertoires in COVID-19. TCRdb's copy holds only in-frame clones and misses some; the assay was immunoSEQ multiplex PCR. Of approximately 200,000 clones listed, roughly nine tenths are singletons. Material: PBMCs or T cells enriched from blood (not recorded which). The receptors were gathered from a woman aged 18-30 years in a cohort exposed to, infected with or recovered from COVID-19 (not recorded which).

The V and J genes are TRBV10-3 and TRBJ1-2; TRBD1 matches 7 bases. The CDR3 extends over 14 amino acids. The germline gives CDR1 ENHRY, CDR2 SYGVKD. V was clipped by 6 bases and J by 5 bases; unmatched bases: 9. CDR3 sequence (DNA): TGTGCCATCAGCACGGGACAGCCGAGATATGGCTACACCTTC. It specifies CAISTGQPRYGYTF.

The chain links TRBV23-1 to TRBJ1-4; maybe TRBD1 (5 bases). TRBV23-1 is identified as an open reading frame with a role that is uncertain. The CDR3 loop spans 14 amino acids. The V and J ends lost 2 bases and 4 bases respectively, with 8 bases between them. CDR3 amino acids: CASSQRRGNEKLFF. Written as DNA, the CDR3 is TGCGCCAGCAGTCAAAGAAGGGGTAATGAAAAACTGTTTTTT.

This clone appeared a single time. The CDR3 region has the DNA TGTGCCAGTAGTATTTGGACAGGGGGGGACAATGAGCAGTTCTTC. Amino acid sequence: CASSIWTGGDNEQFF. The V gene is TRBV19, the J gene TRBJ2-1; 10 positions agree with TRBD1. The CDR3 length is 15 residues. Germline loops: CDR1 LNHDA, CDR2 SQIVND (reference sequence). Trimming took 3 bases from V and 5 from J; bases not matched to a gene: 4. Full variable domain (missing parts from reference TRBV19 and TRBJ2-1): DGGITQSPKYLFRKEGQNVTLSCEQNLNHDAMYWYRQDPGQGLRLIYYSQIVNDFQKGDIAEGYSVSREKKESFPLTVTSAQKNPTAFYLCASSIWTGGDNEQFFGPGTRLTVL.

The genes are TRBV24-1 and TRBJ1-6, with no clear D. This CDR3 comprises 15 residues. V lost 3 bases and J 5 bases, leaving 10 bases between the germline ends. In germline, CDR1 is KGHDR, CDR2 SFDVKD. The CDR3 reads CATSDRHVDNSPLHF. The CDR3 DNA reads TGTGCCACCAGTGATAGACACGTGGATAATTCACCCCTCCACTTT.

The chain carries TRBV23-1 and TRBJ2-5; 9 nucleotides match TRBD1. TRBV23-1 falls under the ORF class, with uncertain function. V lost 4 bases to trimming and J lost 2 bases; unmatched junction nucleotides: 11. The CDR3 length is 17 residues. The CDR3 spells CASSPYHTGTGQETQYF. In nucleotides, the CDR3 is TGCGCCAGCAGTCCATACCATACCGGGACAGGGCAAGAGACCCAGTACTTC.

V gene TRBV6-5 combines with J gene TRBJ1-1; no clear D. The CDR3 contains 14 residues. Germline V gene sequence: CDR1 MNHEY, CDR2 SVGAGI. V lost 5 bases and J 1 base, leaving 11 bases between the germline ends. The CDR3 reads CASSPSEANTEAFF. CDR3 sequence (DNA): TGTGCCAGCAGTCCATCAGAGGCGAACACTGAAGCTTTCTTT.

This sequence joins TRBV18 and TRBJ1-4, with TRBD1 matching over 7 bases. Germline loops: CDR1 KGHSH, CDR2 LQKENI. This CDR3 is built from 15 residues. The V gene end was trimmed by 4 bases and the J gene end by 5 bases; junction bases not matched to a gene: 7. The CDR3 DNA is TGTGCCAGCTCACTCCGGACAGGCGCCAATGAAAAACTGTTTTTT. Residues: CASSLRTGANEKLFF.

This chain connects TRBV29-1 to TRBJ1-1, with D uncertain. V lost 3 bases and J 0 bases, leaving 20 bases between the germline ends. CDR1 and CDR2 (germline): SQVTM, ANQGSEA. This CDR3 is 17 amino acids long. In DNA, the CDR3 is TGCAGCGTTGAGTGGCAGGAACTTCCCTATATGAACACTGAAGCTTTCTTT. This encodes CSVEWQELPYMNTEAFF.

This clone was seen only once. V usage is TRBV11-2 and J usage is TRBJ1-1, with D tentatively TRBD1 (6 bases). V was clipped by 6 bases and J by 4 bases, with 12 bases between them. CDR1 and CDR2 (germline): SGHAT, FQNNGV. The CDR3 extends over 13 amino acids. This chain's CDR3 is CASSSQGATEAFF. The CDR3 DNA reads TGTGCCAGCAGTTCACAGGGTGCCACTGAAGCTTTCTTT.

The rearrangement uses TRBV27 and TRBJ1-2; TRBD1 aligns across 7 bases. With V trimmed by 5 bases and J by 7 bases, 13 bases remained unmatched. CDR1 and CDR2 (germline): MNHEY, SMNVEV (reference sequence). This CDR3 is 15 amino acids long. The CDR3 DNA is TGTGCCAGCAGTATCACAGGGGCCCCTTCTCTTGGCTACACCTTC. Its protein is CASSITGAPSLGYTF.

The chain is built from TRBV6-5 and TRBJ2-7; 7 nucleotides align to TRBD2. CDR3 length equals 14 residues. J gave up 3 bases and V 6 bases, and 8 bases lay outside the gene matches. CDR1 is MNHEY, CDR2 SVGAGI, per germline. CDR3 sequence: CASSSGGILYEQYF. In nucleotides, the CDR3 is TGTGCCAGCAGCTCCGGGGGGATACTCTACGAGCAGTACTTC.